This T cell receptor (beta chain) appears in the sequencing data of a study of cytomegalovirus exposure and HLA in healthy donors. Whole-study findings and limits: Presence/absence analyses took donor sequencing depth as roughly uniform. According to an earlier analysis, most TCR beta V segments yielded productive rearrangements about 90% or about 30% of the time. Most subjects' HLA-A and HLA-B alleles were reportedly predicted from TCR beta sequences.

60 Vbeta and 13 Jbeta primers were used in PCR. Measured with immunoSEQ multiplex PCR; TCRdb has only the in-frame clones, and not every one. The sample holds roughly 130,000 clones, 75% to 85% seen once. Notes on this clone: Its antigen is still unknown.

The germline V gene has CDR1 SQVTM and CDR2 ANQGSEA. V dropped 6 bases and J dropped 6 bases, with 12 bases sitting between them. CDR3 length equals 12 residues. The sequenced material came from PBMCs. The TCR sequence derives from a young man in good health and CMV-seronegative. The chain recombines TRBV29-1 with TRBJ1-5, with D unresolved. The CDR3 spells CSVYYGGQPQHF. In DNA, the CDR3 is TGCAGCGTCTACTACGGAGGTCAGCCCCAGCATTTT. Full variable domain (missing parts from reference TRBV29-1 and TRBJ1-5): SAVISQKPSRDICQRGTSLTIQCQVDSQVTMMFWYRQQPGQSLTLIATANQGSEATYESGFVIDKFPISRPNLTFSTLTVSNMSPEDSSIYLCSVYYGGQPQHFGDGTRLSIL.